The rows below give T cell receptor beta chains drawn from one sample of a study of T cells in localized non-small cell lung cancer. Data came from immunoSEQ multiplex PCR; TCRdb stores just in-frame clones and leaves some out. The sample has 25,000 to 35,000 clones, more than 70% seen once. This specimen was peripheral blood, taken before any cancer treatment. Receptors were obtained from a female donor over 55 with stage III squamous cell lung carcinoma. Each CDR3 is given with its conserved first and last residue. The order of the fields is clone size, D gene, J gene, V gene, CDR3 protein, CDR3 DNA. A D gene is named only where the DNA matches it firmly. Clone size is given for some rows only: seen once, a few or many times, or a class if the clone is expanded.

- TRBD1 TRBJ1-6 TRBV5-5 CASSFRQGSYNSPLHF TGTGCCAGCAGTTTCAGACAGGGTTCCTATAATTCACCCCTCCACTTT
- TRBD1 TRBJ2-3 TRBV5-1 CASSTQGAVTDTQYF TGCGCCAGCAGCACCCAGGGGGCGGTCACAGATACGCAGTATTTT
- TRBD1 TRBJ1-3 TRBV9 CASSLDRGRTGNTIYF TGTGCCAGCAGCCTAGACAGGGGGCGAACAGGAAACACCATATATTTT
- - TRBJ1-3 TRBV18 CASSPEGTGNTIYF TGTGCCAGCTCACCCGAGGGTACTGGAAACACCATATATTTT
- - TRBJ1-5 TRBV5-1 CASSLGDLGGQPQHF TGCGCCAGCAGCTTGGGGGATCTTGGGGGTCAGCCCCAGCATTTT
- - TRBJ2-5 TRBV30 CAWSVGGLGETQYF TGTGCCTGGAGTGTTGGGGGGCTTGGGGAGACCCAGTACTTC
once - TRBJ2-5 TRBV2 CASRKETQYF TGTGCCAGCAGAAAAGAGACCCAGTACTTC
- - TRBJ2-7 TRBV5-1 CASSLGASISYEQYF TGCGCCAGCAGCTTGGGGGCCTCTATCTCCTACGAGCAGTACTTC
- - TRBJ2-6 TRBV19 CASSIFASGANVLTF TGTGCCAGTAGTATTTTTGCCTCTGGGGCCAACGTCCTGACTTTC
few - TRBJ1-2 TRBV28 CASSLNRSGGYTF TGTGCCAGCAGTTTAAACAGGAGTGGCGGCTACACCTTC
- TRBD2 TRBJ2-7 TRBV7-2 CASSLSASGEYEQYF TGTGCCAGCAGCTTAAGTGCTAGCGGGGAGTACGAGCAGTACTTC
- - TRBJ2-3 TRBV7-3 CASSLRPGPGTDTQYF TGTGCCAGCAGCTTACGCCCGGGACCAGGAACAGATACGCAGTATTTT
- - TRBJ2-5 TRBV11-2 CASSLGLEETQYF TGTGCCAGCAGCCTCGGACTGGAAGAGACCCAGTACTTC
- - TRBJ2-5 TRBV7-9 CASTRGEETQYF TGTGCCAGCACTCGCGGGGAAGAGACCCAGTACTTC
- - TRBJ1-4 TRBV29-1 CSVAKGEKLFF TGCAGCGTCGCAAAGGGCGAAAAACTGTTTTTT
- - TRBJ2-7 TRBV23-1 CASSSGTAAYEQYF TGCGCCAGCAGTTCCGGGACGGCCGCCTACGAGCAGTACTTC
- - TRBJ1-2 TRBV12-5 CASGLGTPLGYTF TGTGCTAGTGGTTTAGGGACACCCCTAGGCTACACCTTC
- TRBD2 TRBJ2-3 TRBV18 CASSPTSGSTDTQYF TGTGCCAGCTCACCAACTAGCGGGAGCACAGATACGCAGTATTTT
- - TRBJ2-3 TRBV7-2 CASRNGLVGDTQYF TGTGCCAGCAGAAATGGGCTAGTCGGAGATACGCAGTATTTT
- - TRBJ2-3 TRBV7-2 CASSLFAPGTITDTQYF TGTGCCAGCAGCTTATTTGCACCCGGGACCATCACAGATACGCAGTATTTT
few - TRBJ2-1 TRBV7-7 CASSRWDGDEQFF TGTGCCAGCAGCAGGTGGGATGGGGATGAGCAGTTCTTC
- - TRBJ2-7 TRBV28 CASGPRGAGYEQYF TGTGCCAGCGGACCCAGGGGGGCAGGCTACGAGCAGTACTTC
once TRBD2 TRBJ2-7 TRBV9 CASSPTGAGGYEQYF TGTGCCAGCAGCCCGACTGGAGCGGGAGGGTACGAGCAGTACTTC
- - TRBJ1-4 TRBV7-2 CASSLEIGKLFF TGTGCCAGCAGCTTAGAAATAGGAAAACTGTTTTTT
- - TRBJ2-7 TRBV6-5 CASTRASYEQYF TGTGCCAGCACCAGAGCTTCATACGAGCAGTACTTC
- - TRBJ1-2 TRBV19 CASSTLAWQPHNYGYTF TGTGCCAGTAGTACCTTGGCGTGGCAGCCCCATAACTATGGCTACACCTTC
- - TRBJ2-6 TRBV6-5 CASSYSSGSGANVLTF TGTGCCAGCAGTTACTCGAGCGGTTCTGGGGCCAACGTCCTGACTTTC
few - TRBJ1-2 TRBV10-3 CAISVKGIDYGYTF TGTGCCATCAGTGTTAAGGGTATAGACTATGGCTACACCTTC
- TRBD1 TRBJ1-6 TRBV7-8 CASSFTRQGNSPLHF TGTGCCAGCAGCTTCACCCGACAGGGAAATTCACCCCTCCACTTT
once - TRBJ1-5 TRBV18 CASSPLEGGQPQHF TGTGCCAGCTCACCACTGGAGGGTGGGCAGCCCCAGCATTTT
- - TRBJ1-3 TRBV7-2 CASSVTSGNTIYF TGTGCCAGCAGCGTCACCTCTGGAAACACCATATATTTT
once - TRBJ2-7 TRBV28 CASSFGQRSPDF TGTGCCAGCAGTTTCGGGCAGCGCTCACCCGATTTC
- - TRBJ2-3 TRBV29-1 CSVQGGTDTQYF TGCAGCGTTCAGGGGGGGACAGATACGCAGTATTTT
few - TRBJ1-3 TRBV27 CASSLTALGNTIYF TGTGCCAGCAGTTTAACAGCTCTGGGAAACACCATATATTTT
- - TRBJ1-1 TRBV5-8 CASSLDRYTEAFF TGTGCCAGCAGCCTCGACCGTTACACTGAAGCTTTCTTT
- - TRBJ1-5 TRBV29-1 CSVGAGRNQPQHF TGCAGCGTTGGGGCAGGGAGGAATCAGCCCCAGCATTTT
- - TRBJ2-5 TRBV9 CASSVADQETQYF TGTGCCAGCAGCGTGGCCGATCAGGAGACCCAGTACTTC
- TRBD1 TRBJ1-2 TRBV28 CASSWGDRGHGYTF TGTGCCAGCAGTTGGGGGGACAGGGGGCATGGCTACACCTTC
- TRBD2 TRBJ2-5 TRBV9 CASSFTGTSGATQYF TGTGCCAGCAGCTTCACCGGGACTAGCGGGGCGACCCAGTACTTC